This entry lists 4 T cell receptor beta chains sequenced from one sample in a study of shared clonotypes between healthy human individuals. Here immunoSEQ multiplex PCR was the method, and the copy in TCRdb shows in-frame clones only, minus some. Among hundreds of thousands of clones listed, 90% to 95% were seen once. Naive CD8 cells comprised CD45RO-negative, CCR7-positively selected cells, excluding terminally differentiated effector memory CD45RA+ cells. Sequenced sample: naive CD8+ T cells sorted from blood. The origin of the receptors is a man aged 25-45 years in good health.

The genes are TRBV19 and TRBJ1-2; D is ambiguous. Between the trimmed V and J ends, which lost 7 bases and 3 bases, there was a span of 6 bases. CDR1 LNHDA and CDR2 SQIVND come from the germline V gene (reference sequence). The CDR3 is 11 residues long. In nucleotides, the CDR3 is TGTGCCAGTACGGATTACTATGGCTACACCTTC. Translation: CASTDYYGYTF.

The chain links TRBV7-9 to TRBJ2-7, with TRBD1 identical over 9 bases. V was clipped by 5 bases and J by 5 bases; unmatched bases: 10. Germline V gene data show CDR1 as SEHNR and CDR2 as FQNEAQ (reference sequence). The CDR3 totals 15 residues. CDR3: CASSIRDREFDEQYF. CDR3 sequence (DNA): TGTGCCAGCAGCATCCGGGACAGGGAGTTTGACGAGCAGTACTTC.

This chain links TRBV6-4 with TRBJ2-1; 8 positions agree with TRBD1. Germline V gives CDR1 MRHNA, CDR2 SNTAGT. V was pared by 2 bases and J by 11 bases, with 8 bases of the junction left unmatched. This CDR3 comprises 14 residues. DNA of the CDR3: TGTGCCAGCAGTGACCTAGGGGACAGGAGTAAGCAGTTCTTC. Translated, it gives CASSDLGDRSKQFF.

The V call is TRBV15, the J call TRBJ2-1; the D gene is possibly TRBD2 (5 bases). CDR3 length: 16 residues. In germline, CDR1 is LNHNV, CDR2 YYDKDF (reference sequence). The V end lost 0 bases, the J end lost 3 bases, and 12 bases lay between the germline ends. CDR3 amino acids: CATSRDSAGSYNEQFF. CDR3 DNA sequence: TGTGCCACCAGCAGAGATTCCGCTGGGAGCTACAATGAGCAGTTCTTC.